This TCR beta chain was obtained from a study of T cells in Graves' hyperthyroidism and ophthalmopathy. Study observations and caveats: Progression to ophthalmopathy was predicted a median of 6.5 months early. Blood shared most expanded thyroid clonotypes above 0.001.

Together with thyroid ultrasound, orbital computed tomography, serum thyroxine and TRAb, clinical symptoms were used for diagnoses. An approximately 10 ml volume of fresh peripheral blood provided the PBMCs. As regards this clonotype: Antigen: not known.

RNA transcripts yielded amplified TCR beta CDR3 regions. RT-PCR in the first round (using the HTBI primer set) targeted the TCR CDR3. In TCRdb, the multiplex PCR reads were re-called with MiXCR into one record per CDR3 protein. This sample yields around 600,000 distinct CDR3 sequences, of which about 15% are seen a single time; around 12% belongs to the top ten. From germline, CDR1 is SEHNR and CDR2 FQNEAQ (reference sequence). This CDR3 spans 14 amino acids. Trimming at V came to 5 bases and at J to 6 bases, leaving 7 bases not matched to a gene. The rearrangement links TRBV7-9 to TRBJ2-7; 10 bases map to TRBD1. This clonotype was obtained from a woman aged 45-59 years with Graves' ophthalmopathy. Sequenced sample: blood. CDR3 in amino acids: CASSRGQGVFEQYF. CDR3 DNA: TGTGCCAGCAGCCGCGGACAGGGGGTGTTCGAGCAGTACTTC. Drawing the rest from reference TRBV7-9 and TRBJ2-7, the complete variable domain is DTGVSQNPRHKITKRGQNVTFRCDPISEHNRLYWYRQTLGQGPEFLTYFQNEAQLEKSRLLSDRFSAERPKGSFSTLEIQRTEQGDSAMYLCASSRGQGVFEQYFGPGTRLTVT.